The source of this T cell receptor beta chain is a study of identical twins. Study conclusions and caveats: The abundant beta clonotypes from cord blood had fewer insertions, and memory repertoires had none of this. In drawing conclusions, the study used cross-sectional statistical analysis and did not follow the same donors. Zero-insertion results could be subject to partial confounding by invariant MAIT and iNKT cells.

This clonotype was seen at least ten times. Antigen unknown. This CDR3 has 15 amino acids. Unmatched junction bases numbered 7, after V lost 4 bases and J lost 0 bases. Germline lookup yields CDR1 DFQATT and CDR2 SNEGSKA (reference sequence). MiXCR was run by TCRdb on the 5' RACE reads, yielding one entry per CDR3 protein. This sample has about 240,000 distinct CDR3 sequences, with 7.5% found just once. The same data also contributed to another study, on yellow fever vaccine responses in identical twins.

The chain combines TRBV20-1 with TRBJ2-3; 7 bases line up with TRBD1. This TCR was recovered from a woman between 18 and 29 years old in good health. The sequencing sample was made of CD8+ T cells sorted from blood. The CDR3 DNA sequence: TGCAGTGCTATAGTGACAGGGTGGAGCACAGATACGCAGTATTTT. Translating it yields CSAIVTGWSTDTQYF.